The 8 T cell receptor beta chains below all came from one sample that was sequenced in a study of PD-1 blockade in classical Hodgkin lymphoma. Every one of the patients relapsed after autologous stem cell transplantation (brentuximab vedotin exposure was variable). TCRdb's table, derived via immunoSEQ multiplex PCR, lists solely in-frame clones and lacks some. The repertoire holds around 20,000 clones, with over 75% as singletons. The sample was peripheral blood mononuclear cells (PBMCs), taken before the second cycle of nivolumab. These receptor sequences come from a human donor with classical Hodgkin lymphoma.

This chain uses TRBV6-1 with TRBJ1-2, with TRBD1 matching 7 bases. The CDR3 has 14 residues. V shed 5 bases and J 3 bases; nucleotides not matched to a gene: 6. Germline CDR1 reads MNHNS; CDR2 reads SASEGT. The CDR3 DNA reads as TGTGCCAGCAGTTTTCGACAGGGCGACTATGGCTACACCTTC. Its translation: CASSFRQGDYGYTF.

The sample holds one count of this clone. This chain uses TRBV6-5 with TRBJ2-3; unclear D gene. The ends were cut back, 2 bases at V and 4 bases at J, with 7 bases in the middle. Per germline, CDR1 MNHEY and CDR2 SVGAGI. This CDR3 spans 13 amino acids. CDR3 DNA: TGTGCCAGCAGTTACGACTCCGCAGATACGCAGTATTTT. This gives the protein CASSYDSADTQYF.

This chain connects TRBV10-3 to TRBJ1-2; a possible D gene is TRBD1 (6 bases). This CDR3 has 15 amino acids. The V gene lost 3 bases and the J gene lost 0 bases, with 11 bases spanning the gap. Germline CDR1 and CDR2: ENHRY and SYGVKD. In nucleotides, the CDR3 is TGTGCCATCAGTGACGGACAGACCTCTAACTATGGCTACACCTTC. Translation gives CAISDGQTSNYGYTF.

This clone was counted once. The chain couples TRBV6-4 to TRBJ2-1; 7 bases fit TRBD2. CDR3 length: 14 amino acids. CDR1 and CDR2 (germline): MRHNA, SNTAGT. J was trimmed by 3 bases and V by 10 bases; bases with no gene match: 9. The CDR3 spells CATRGEADYNEQFF. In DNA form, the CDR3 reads TGTGCCACCCGGGGGGAGGCGGACTACAATGAGCAGTTCTTC.

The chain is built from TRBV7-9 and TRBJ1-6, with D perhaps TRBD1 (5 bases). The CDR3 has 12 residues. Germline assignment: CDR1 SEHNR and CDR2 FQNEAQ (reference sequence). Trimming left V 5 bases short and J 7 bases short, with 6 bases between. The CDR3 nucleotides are TGTGCCAGCAGCCCAGGGAATTCACCCCTCCACTTT. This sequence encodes CASSPGNSPLHF.

The CDR3, as DNA: TGTGCCAGTAGTATCGTCACAGGGGGGTTCAATCAGCCCCAGCATTTT. Translated: CASSIVTGGFNQPQHF. The rearrangement joins TRBV19 to TRBJ1-5; 8 nucleotides agree with TRBD1. CDR3 size: 16 residues. Germline assignment: CDR1 LNHDA and CDR2 SQIVND (reference sequence). V shed 3 bases and J 3 bases; nucleotides not matched to a gene: 7.

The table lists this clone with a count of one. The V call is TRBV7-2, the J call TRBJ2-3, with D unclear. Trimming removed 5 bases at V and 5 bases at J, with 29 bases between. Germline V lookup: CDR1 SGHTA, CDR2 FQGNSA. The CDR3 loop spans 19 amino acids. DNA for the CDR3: TGTGCCAGCAGCCCTGAAGTAGTATCTCCTTCCTCACCTCGAGATACGCAGTATTTT. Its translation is CASSPEVVSPSSPRDTQYF.

The CDR3 is CASSLGTGQGTLEQYF. DNA for the CDR3: TGTGCCAGCAGCTTGGGGACGGGACAGGGGACCCTCGAGCAGTACTTC. The chain carries TRBV5-4 and TRBJ2-7; 10 nucleotides agree with TRBD1. Germline loops: CDR1 SGHNT, CDR2 YYREEE (reference sequence). The ends lost 0 bases at V and 6 bases at J; junction bases unmatched: 9. The CDR3 spans 16 residues.